The clone carrying this T cell receptor beta chain was detected a few times. What it recognizes is unknown. The V and J ends lost 2 bases and 2 bases, in that order; junction bases with no gene match: 3. This CDR3 spans 15 amino acids. CDR1 and CDR2 from the germline V gene are KGHSH and LQKENI. This sample is part of a study of CD8 T cells in ankylosing spondylitis. Study findings and constraints: Earlier authors reported some of these motif variants in reactive arthritis synovial fluid and blood. The study identified a TCR beta motif of under 10 highly homologous variants that appeared characteristic of ankylosing spondylitis blood.

Making use of molecular barcodes, quantitative 5'-RACE generated TCR beta libraries. One entry per CDR3 protein, called by TCRdb with MiXCR from the 5' RACE reads. Here the sample spans approximately 300,000 distinct CDR3 sequences, roughly 20% being singletons. This TCR came from a male donor with ankylosing spondylitis or in good health (not recorded which). Specimen: blood, either unsorted or a sorted T cell fraction (not recorded which). The chain couples TRBV18 to TRBJ1-5; TRBD1 aligns across 7 bases. CDR3 sequence reads: CASSPRQGRNQPQHF. In nucleotides, the CDR3 is TGTGCCAGCTCACCAAGACAGGGACGCAATCAGCCCCAGCATTTT.